The next 17 T cell receptor beta chains were all read from a single sample in a study of cytomegalovirus exposure and HLA in healthy donors. In the PCR, 60 Vbeta and 13 Jbeta primers were used. Some clones are missing from TCRdb's copy, which holds only in-frame ones; the method was immunoSEQ multiplex PCR. The sample contains 150,000 to 200,000 clones, about 80% of which appear only once. Sample: PBMCs. These receptors were collected from a woman aged 18-30 years in good health and CMV-seropositive.

The V call is TRBV2, the J call TRBJ1-1; possible D gene TRBD1, 5 bases. With 5 bases removed from V and 1 base from J, the gap between germline ends came to 11 bases. From germline, CDR1 is SNHLY and CDR2 FYNNEI. The CDR3 has 14 amino acids. This CDR3 is CASSNRLPNTEAFF. Here the CDR3 DNA reads TGTGCCAGCAGTAACAGGCTCCCGAACACTGAAGCTTTCTTT.

The V and J genes are TRBV5-1 and TRBJ2-4; TRBD2 agrees at 7 bases. The germline gives CDR1 SGHRS, CDR2 YFSETQ. The CDR3 consists of 14 residues. V trimming: 0 bases; J trimming: 8 bases; junction bases outside the gene matches: 5. In DNA, the CDR3 is TGCGCCAGCAGCTTGGTGGCAGGGAGGGACATTCAGTACTTC. Translating gives CASSLVAGRDIQYF.

About this clone: At the DNA level, this CDR3 is encoded by other sequences in the same sample as well. The chain couples TRBV2 to TRBJ2-3, with D perhaps TRBD1 (6 bases). CDR1 and CDR2 from the germline V gene are SNHLY and FYNNEI. The CDR3 covers 14 residues. Between the trimmed V and J ends, which lost 4 bases and 0 bases, there was a span of 8 bases. CDR3 in amino acids: CASSVGGSTDTQYF. The CDR3 coding sequence is TGTGCCAGCAGTGTAGGGGGTAGCACAGATACGCAGTATTTT.

This sequence joins TRBV9 and TRBJ2-2; maybe TRBD1 (6 bases). V gave up 0 bases and J gave up 2 bases, with 11 bases separating them. Germline CDR1 is SGDLS and CDR2 is YYNGEE. The CDR3 is made up of 16 amino acids. The CDR3 is CASSVANRDNTGELFF. CDR3 bases: TGTGCCAGCAGCGTAGCAAACAGGGATAACACCGGGGAGCTGTTTTTT. Looking up the rest from reference TRBV9 and TRBJ2-2 gives the full variable domain: DSGVTQTPKHLITATGQRVTLRCSPRSGDLSVYWYQQSLDQGLQFLIQYYNGEERAKGNILERFSAQQFPDLHSELNLSSLELGDSALYFCASSVANRDNTGELFFGEGSRLTVL.

This rearrangement joins TRBV7-6 to TRBJ2-2; a weak D match, TRBD2 (6 bases). V shed 1 base and J shed 5 bases, with 8 bases lying between them. The CDR3 loop spans 14 amino acids. Germline V gene sequence: CDR1 SGHVS, CDR2 FNYEAQ. For the CDR3, the DNA is TGTGCCAGCAGCTTAGGACTAGTTACCGGGGAGCTGTTTTTT. This codes for CASSLGLVTGELFF.

As regards this clone: The junction and the germline gene differ at one end; a read error may be behind it. The chain is built from TRBV19 and TRBJ1-1; possibly TRBD1 for D (5 bases). The CDR3 has 16 amino acids. Germline lookup yields CDR1 LNHDA and CDR2 SQIVND (reference sequence). The DNA of the CDR3 is TGTGCTAGTAGTCCCACCGGGGGACCCATGAACACTGAAGCTTTCTTT. Translated, it gives CASSPTGGPMNTEAFF.

This chain joins TRBV19 and TRBJ1-3; D is unresolved. V lost 6 bases and J lost 5, with 20 bases in between. CDR1 is LNHDA, CDR2 SQIVND, per germline (reference sequence). This CDR3 is built from 16 residues. CDR3 residues: CASSRRNPPGRNTIYF. Written as DNA, the CDR3 is TGTGCCAGTAGCAGGCGCAACCCGCCCGGAAGAAACACCATATATTTT. The full variable domain, completed using reference TRBV19 and TRBJ1-3, is DGGITQSPKYLFRKEGQNVTLSCEQNLNHDAMYWYRQDPGQGLRLIYYSQIVNDFQKGDIAEGYSVSREKKESFPLTVTSAQKNPTAFYLCASSRRNPPGRNTIYFGEGSWLTVV.

The rearrangement links TRBV29-1 to TRBJ2-2; possible D gene TRBD1, 5 bases. The CDR3 runs to 14 residues. CDR1 is SQVTM and CDR2 is ANQGSEA in the germline V gene. Trimming removed 5 bases at V and 2 bases at J, with 12 bases between. CDR3 DNA: TGCAGCGTTCTAACCAGGGCTAACACCGGGGAGCTGTTTTTT. Protein product: CSVLTRANTGELFF.

The V call is TRBV25-1, the J call TRBJ1-1; D is perhaps TRBD1 (6 bases). Germline loops: CDR1 MGHDK, CDR2 SYGVNS. V was clipped by 3 bases and J by 0 bases, with 14 bases between them. The CDR3 spans 16 residues. CDR3 bases: TGTGCCAGCAGTGATGGGGCAGGGGAAGTGAACACTGAAGCTTTCTTT. Translation gives CASSDGAGEVNTEAFF.

This clone occurred a few times. Other DNA sequences in the sample encode the same CDR3. The rearrangement uses TRBV6-1 and TRBJ1-2, with D hard to call. Germline CDR1 is MNHNS and CDR2 is SASEGT. V was trimmed by 5 bases and J by 1 base, leaving 2 bases between them. The CDR3 length is 11 residues. The CDR3 loop reads CASSLNYGYTF. CDR3 DNA: TGTGCCAGCAGTCTTAACTATGGCTACACCTTC.

The chain is built from TRBV6-1 and TRBJ1-1; TRBD1 is a possible D gene (6 bases). The CDR3 covers 13 residues. Germline values: CDR1 MNHNS, CDR2 SASEGT. Trimming took 6 bases from V and 14 from J, leaving 22 bases between them. The CDR3 DNA reads as TGTGCCAGCAGAGCACAGGGTGCCACCGGCACCTTCTTT. Its protein product is CASRAQGATGTFF.

In its sample, this clone was seen a few times. The chain recombines TRBV30 with TRBJ2-7; D possibly corresponds to TRBD1 (5 bases). This CDR3 has 13 amino acids. V gave up 0 bases and J gave up 6 bases, with 12 bases separating them. Per the germline V gene, CDR1 is GTSNPN and CDR2 is SVGIG (reference sequence). CDR3 amino acids: CAWSVAGSGEQYV. CDR3 bases: TGTGCCTGGAGTGTCGCAGGGTCGGGCGAGCAGTACGTC.

The CDR3 DNA sequence: TGTGCCAGTAGTATCTCTCTCACAGCAAACACTGAAGCTTTCTTT. Translated, it gives CASSISLTANTEAFF. The V call is TRBV19, the J call TRBJ1-1; D gene unclear. Looked up from germline, CDR1 is LNHDA and CDR2 is SQIVND (reference sequence). Trimming took off 3 bases at V and 2 bases at J, with 13 bases between the two ends. The CDR3 extends over 15 amino acids.

V is TRBV9 and J is TRBJ2-2; TRBD2 might be the D (5 bases). This CDR3 has 15 amino acids. Germline V CDR1 and CDR2: SGDLS, YYNGEE. With 0 bases removed from V and 4 bases from J, the gap between germline ends came to 10 bases. In DNA, the CDR3 is TGTGCCAGCAGCGTAGTACTAGTGCCCACCGGGGAGCTGTTTTTT. Amino acids: CASSVVLVPTGELFF.

This chain joins TRBV6-1 and TRBJ1-6; 7 positions match TRBD1. Trimming removed 6 bases from V and 9 bases from J; junction bases left unmatched: 8. This CDR3 spans 14 amino acids. CDR1 and CDR2 from the germline V gene are MNHNS and SASEGT. The CDR3 DNA reads TGTGCCAGCAGATTAGACAGGGAAAGTTCACCCCTCCACTTT. It translates to CASRLDRESSPLHF.

The chain links TRBV5-1 to TRBJ2-5; D might be TRBD2 (5 bases). Per germline, CDR1 SGHRS and CDR2 YFSETQ. The length of the CDR3 is 13 residues. The ends were cut back, 6 bases at V and 7 bases at J, with 16 bases in the middle. The CDR3: CASTQRTGRTQYF. The CDR3 coding sequence is TGCGCCAGCACACAAAGGACTGGAAGGACCCAGTACTTC.

This clone has only one observation. The genes are TRBV30 and TRBJ2-1; D remains ambiguous. The CDR3 spans 14 residues. Germline values: CDR1 GTSNPN, CDR2 SVGIG (reference sequence). Trimming cost V 3 bases and J 5 bases, with 14 bases left between them. The CDR3 nucleotides are TGTGCCTGGAGACACCGCGCAGGCAACAATGAGCAGTTCTTC. It is translated as CAWRHRAGNNEQFF.